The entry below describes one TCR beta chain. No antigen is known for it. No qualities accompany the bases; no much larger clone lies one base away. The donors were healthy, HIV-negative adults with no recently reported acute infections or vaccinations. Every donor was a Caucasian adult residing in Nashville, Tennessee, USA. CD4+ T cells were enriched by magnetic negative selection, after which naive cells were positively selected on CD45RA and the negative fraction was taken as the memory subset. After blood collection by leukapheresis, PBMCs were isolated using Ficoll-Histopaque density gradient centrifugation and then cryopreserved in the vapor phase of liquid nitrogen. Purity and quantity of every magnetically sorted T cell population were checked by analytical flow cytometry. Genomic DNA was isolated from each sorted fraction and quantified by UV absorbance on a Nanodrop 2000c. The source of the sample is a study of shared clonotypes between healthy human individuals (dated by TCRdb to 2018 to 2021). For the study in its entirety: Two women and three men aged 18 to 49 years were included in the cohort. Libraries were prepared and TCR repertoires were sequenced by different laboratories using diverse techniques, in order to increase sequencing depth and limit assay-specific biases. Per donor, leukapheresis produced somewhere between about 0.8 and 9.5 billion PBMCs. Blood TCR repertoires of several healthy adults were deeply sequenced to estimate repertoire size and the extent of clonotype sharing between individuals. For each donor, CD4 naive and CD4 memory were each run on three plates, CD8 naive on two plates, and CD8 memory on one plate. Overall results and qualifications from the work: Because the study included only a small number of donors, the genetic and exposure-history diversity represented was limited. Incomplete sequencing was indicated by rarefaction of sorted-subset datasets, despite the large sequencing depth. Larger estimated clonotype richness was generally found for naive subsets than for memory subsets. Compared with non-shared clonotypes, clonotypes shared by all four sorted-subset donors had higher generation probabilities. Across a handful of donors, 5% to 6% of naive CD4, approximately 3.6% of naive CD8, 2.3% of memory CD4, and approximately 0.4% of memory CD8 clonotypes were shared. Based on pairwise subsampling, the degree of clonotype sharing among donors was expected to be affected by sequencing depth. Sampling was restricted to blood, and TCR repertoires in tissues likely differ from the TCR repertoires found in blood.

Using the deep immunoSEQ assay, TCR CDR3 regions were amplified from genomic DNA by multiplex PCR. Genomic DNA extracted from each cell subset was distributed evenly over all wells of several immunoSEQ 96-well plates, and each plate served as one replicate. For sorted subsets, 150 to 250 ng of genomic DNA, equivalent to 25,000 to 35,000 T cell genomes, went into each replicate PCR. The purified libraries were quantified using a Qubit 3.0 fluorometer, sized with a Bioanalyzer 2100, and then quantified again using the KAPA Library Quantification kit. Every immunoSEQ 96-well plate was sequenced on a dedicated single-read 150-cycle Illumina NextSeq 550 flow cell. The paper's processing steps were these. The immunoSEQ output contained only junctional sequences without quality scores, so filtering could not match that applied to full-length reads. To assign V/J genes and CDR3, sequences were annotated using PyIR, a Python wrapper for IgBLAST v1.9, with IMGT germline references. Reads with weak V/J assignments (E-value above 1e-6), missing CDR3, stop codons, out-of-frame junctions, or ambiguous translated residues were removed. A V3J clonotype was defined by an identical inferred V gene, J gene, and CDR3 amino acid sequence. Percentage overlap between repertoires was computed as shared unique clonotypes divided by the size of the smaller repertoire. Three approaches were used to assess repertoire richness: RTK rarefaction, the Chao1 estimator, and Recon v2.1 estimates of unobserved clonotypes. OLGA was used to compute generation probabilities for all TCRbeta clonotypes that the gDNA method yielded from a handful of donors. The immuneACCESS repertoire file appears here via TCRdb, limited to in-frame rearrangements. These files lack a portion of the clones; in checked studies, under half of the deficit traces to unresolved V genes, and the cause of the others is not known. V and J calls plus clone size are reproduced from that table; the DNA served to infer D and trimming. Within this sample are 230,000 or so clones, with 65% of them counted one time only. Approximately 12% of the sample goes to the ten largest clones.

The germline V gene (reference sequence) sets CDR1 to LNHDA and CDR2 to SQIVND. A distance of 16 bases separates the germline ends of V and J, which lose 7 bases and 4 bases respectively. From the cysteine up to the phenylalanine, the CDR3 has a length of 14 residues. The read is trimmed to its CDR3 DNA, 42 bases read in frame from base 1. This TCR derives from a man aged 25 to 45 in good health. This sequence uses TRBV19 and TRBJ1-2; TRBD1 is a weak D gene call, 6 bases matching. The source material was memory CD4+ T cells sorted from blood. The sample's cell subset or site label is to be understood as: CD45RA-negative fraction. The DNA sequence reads TGTGCCAGTACCACTTCGGGGGCTTCCTATGGCTACACCTTC. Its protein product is CASTTSGASYGYTF.